One and the same sample provided the 18 T cell receptor beta chains below, sequenced in a study of OX40 agonist ivuxolimab in advanced cancers. Sequencing used immunoSEQ multiplex PCR; TCRdb keeps in-frame clones, though not all of them. The table has 35,000 to 40,000 clones, about 88% seen once; the top ten hold 2.4%. The material sequenced was CD4+ or CD8+ T cells sorted from blood, taken in a trial of the OX40 agonist ivuxolimab. The receptors were sampled from an adult with an advanced solid tumor such as melanoma, head and neck, liver or kidney cancer.

The rearrangement links TRBV27 to TRBJ1-4; no clear D gene. CDR1 MNHEY and CDR2 SMNVEV come from the germline V gene (reference sequence). The V gene lost 4 bases and the J gene lost 8 bases, with 11 bases spanning the gap. The CDR3 is made up of 13 amino acids. CDR3 sequence reads: CASSSGWNEKLFF. DNA of the CDR3: TGTGCCAGCAGTTCGGGCTGGAACGAAAAACTGTTTTTT.

This clone came up a few times. The chain links TRBV9 to TRBJ2-5; 8 nucleotides agree with TRBD2. After removal of 0 bases from V and 0 bases from J, the junction contained 4 bases not matched to a gene. In germline, CDR1 is SGDLS, CDR2 YYNGEE. CDR3 length: 16 amino acids. In nucleotides, the CDR3 is TGTGCCAGCAGCGTAGGAGGCGGGGGGAACCAAGAGACCCAGTACTTC. Amino acids: CASSVGGGGNQETQYF. The variable domain in full, completed from reference TRBV9 and TRBJ2-5, reads DSGVTQTPKHLITATGQRVTLRCSPRSGDLSVYWYQQSLDQGLQFLIQYYNGEERAKGNILERFSAQQFPDLHSELNLSSLELGDSALYFCASSVGGGGNQETQYFGPGTRLLVL.

CDR3 sequence: CASNPRDSNQPQHF. DNA for the CDR3: TGTGCCAGCAACCCCCGGGATAGCAATCAGCCCCAGCATTTT. This rearrangement joins TRBV6-5 to TRBJ1-5; D uncertain. There are 14 residues in the CDR3. Trimming shortened V by 7 bases and J by 0 bases, and 10 bases separated the two germline ends. Germline-derived CDR1 and CDR2 are MNHEY and SVGAGI.

This clone occurred once. The genes are TRBV19 and TRBJ2-5; D is possibly TRBD1 (6 bases). V was shortened by 3 bases and J by 2 bases, with 10 bases between the two germline ends. CDR3 size: 14 residues. Per germline, CDR1 LNHDA and CDR2 SQIVND (reference sequence). This CDR3 reads CASSMVGQQETQYF. CDR3 coding DNA: TGTGCCAGTAGTATGGTTGGACAGCAAGAGACCCAGTACTTC.

The chain carries TRBV5-1 and TRBJ1-5; maybe TRBD1 (5 bases). The CDR3 totals 14 residues. Germline V gives CDR1 SGHRS, CDR2 YFSETQ. The V end was cut by 0 bases, the J end by 11 bases, with 15 bases between. CDR3 DNA sequence: TGCGCCAGCAGCTTGGCAGCGGACGGGGGGGCCCAGCATTTT. It specifies CASSLAADGGAQHF.

The J gene is TRBJ1-3, the V gene TRBV21-1; the D call of TRBD1 is as the table states it, not checked on the DNA. TRBV21-1 is a known pseudogene. There are 15 residues in the CDR3. CDR3: CARPLWAGFFYTIYF. The DNA of the CDR3 is TGTGCCAGGCCCTTGTGGGCAGGTTTCTTCTACACCATATATTTT.

The chain uses TRBV7-8 and TRBJ2-6, with D possibly matching TRBD2 (6 bases). Germline CDR1 is SGHVS and CDR2 is FQNEAQ. The V and J ends lost 1 base and 0 bases respectively, with 13 bases between them. The CDR3 sequence is 18 residues long. The CDR3 protein is CASSLVASASSGANVLTF. The CDR3 nucleotides read TGTGCCAGCAGCTTAGTAGCTAGCGCCAGCTCTGGGGCCAACGTCCTGACTTTC.

A word on this clone: Other DNA variants within this sample encode the same CDR3. The genes are TRBV19 and TRBJ1-1, with TRBD1 matching 9 bases. The junction had 8 bases not matched to a gene; V was cut back by 4 bases and J by 8 bases. Looked up from germline, CDR1 is LNHDA and CDR2 is SQIVND (reference sequence). The CDR3 totals 14 residues. The CDR3: CASSNRQGETEAFF. The CDR3 DNA sequence: TGTGCCAGTAGTAACAGACAGGGGGAAACCGAAGCTTTCTTT. Drawing the rest from reference TRBV19 and TRBJ1-1, the complete variable domain is DGGITQSPKYLFRKEGQNVTLSCEQNLNHDAMYWYRQDPGQGLRLIYYSQIVNDFQKGDIAEGYSVSREKKESFPLTVTSAQKNPTAFYLCASSNRQGETEAFFGQGTRLTVV.

The chain joins TRBV7-9 to TRBJ2-3; no reliable D call. The CDR3 is made up of 13 amino acids. Trimming shortened V by 1 base and J by 5 bases, and 7 bases separated the two germline ends. Germline V CDR1 and CDR2: SEHNR, FQNEAQ (reference sequence). The CDR3 loop is CASSLETGDTQYF. DNA of the CDR3: TGTGCCAGCAGCTTAGAGACGGGAGATACGCAGTATTTT.

The chain carries TRBV9 and TRBJ2-7; D could derive from TRBD1 or TRBD2 (5 bases each). The CDR3 has 14 amino acids. Deletions cut 4 bases from V and 2 bases from J, with 13 bases between. The germline V gene has CDR1 SGDLS and CDR2 YYNGEE. CDR3 DNA: TGTGCCAGCAGCAACCGGGACCCACCCTACGAGCAGTACTTC. It is translated as CASSNRDPPYEQYF. The complete variable domain, with remaining parts taken from reference TRBV9 and TRBJ2-7, reads DSGVTQTPKHLITATGQRVTLRCSPRSGDLSVYWYQQSLDQGLQFLIQYYNGEERAKGNILERFSAQQFPDLHSELNLSSLELGDSALYFCASSNRDPPYEQYFGPGTRLTVT.

J is TRBJ1-3 and V is TRBV19, with D unresolved. The CDR3 spans 11 residues. V lost 10 bases, J lost 5 bases, and 9 bases lay in between. Looked up from germline, CDR1 is LNHDA and CDR2 is SQIVND (reference sequence). The chain's CDR3 is CATWSRNTIYF. In DNA, the CDR3 is TGTGCCACTTGGAGTAGAAACACCATATATTTT.

The gene calls are TRBV6-5 and TRBJ1-3; TRBD1 might be the D (6 bases). Trimming shortened V by 6 bases and J by 0 bases, and 9 bases separated the two germline ends. Germline V gene sequence: CDR1 MNHEY, CDR2 SVGAGI. CDR3 length: 14 residues. CDR3 bases: TGTGCCAGCAGCCGGGACAACTCTGGAAACACCATATATTTT. Translation: CASSRDNSGNTIYF.

The chain joins TRBV7-9 to TRBJ1-3, with a possible D match to TRBD1 (6 bases). Germline V CDR1 and CDR2: SEHNR, FQNEAQ (reference sequence). V lost 5 bases and J 2 bases, leaving 13 bases between the germline ends. The CDR3 loop spans 15 amino acids. CDR3: CASSIEGGTGNTIYF. In DNA, the CDR3 is TGTGCCAGCAGCATAGAAGGGGGGACTGGAAACACCATATATTTT.

The DNA for the CDR3 is TGCAGCGTTGGAGCGTCGGGCACAGATACGCAGTATTTT. Amino acids: CSVGASGTDTQYF. This chain uses TRBV29-1 with TRBJ2-3; D is unresolved. Germline V lookup: CDR1 SQVTM, CDR2 ANQGSEA. V gave up 4 bases and J gave up 1 base, with 9 bases separating them. CDR3 length equals 13 residues.

V and J are TRBV5-4 and TRBJ1-2; no clear D. The V end lost 1 base, the J end lost 7 bases, and 11 bases lay between the germline ends. This CDR3 is 13 amino acids long. Germline V lookup: CDR1 SGHNT, CDR2 YYREEE (reference sequence). The CDR3 protein is CASSLFTPGGYTF. DNA of the CDR3: TGTGCCAGCAGCTTGTTCACCCCCGGTGGCTACACCTTC.

This chain uses TRBV5-1 with TRBJ1-1, with D perhaps TRBD1 (6 bases). Between the trimmed V and J ends, which lost 3 bases and 7 bases, there was a span of 19 bases. Per the germline V gene, CDR1 is SGHRS and CDR2 is YFSETQ. The CDR3 consists of 15 residues. The DNA for the CDR3 is TGCGCCAGCAGCTGGTCCGGGACAAGCCAAAATGAAGCTTTCTTT. Its protein is CASSWSGTSQNEAFF. The full variable domain, rest sourced from reference TRBV5-1 and TRBJ1-1, is KAGVTQTPRYLIKTRGQQVTLSCSPISGHRSVSWYQQTPGQGLQFLFEYFSETQRNKGNFPGRFSGRQFSNSRSEMNVSTLELGDSALYLCASSWSGTSQNEAFFGQGTRLTVV.

The chain carries TRBV6-5 and TRBJ2-7, with 7 bases fitting TRBD1. Unmatched junction bases numbered 9, after V lost 5 bases and J lost 2 bases. The CDR3 is made up of 15 amino acids. Germline V gene sequence: CDR1 MNHEY, CDR2 SVGAGI. The CDR3 DNA reads as TGTGCCAGCAGTCGACGGGACAGACCCGCCTACGAGCAGTACTTC. Residues: CASSRRDRPAYEQYF.

V is TRBV6-1 and J is TRBJ1-3; TRBD1 might be the D (5 bases). Per germline, CDR1 MNHNS and CDR2 SASEGT. Trimming removed 4 bases from V and 2 bases from J, with 15 bases in between. This CDR3 is built from 16 residues. CDR3 DNA: TGTGCCAGCAGTGTAGAAGCAGGGACCACTGGAAACACCATATATTTT. Residues: CASSVEAGTTGNTIYF.